A selection of T cell receptor beta chains follows, all from one sample in a study of blood T cell repertoires in COVID-19. Method: immunoSEQ multiplex PCR; TCRdb's copy keeps in-frame clones and lacks some. This sample carries some 150,000 clones, roughly 82% of them seen once, and the ten largest clones take just over 9.5%. Sequencing input: peripheral blood. The receptors here all came from a woman aged 50 to 65 with acute or convalescent COVID-19. Each CDR3 is given with its conserved first and last residue. The D gene is left open where the match is weak. Clone size is shown for a subset of rows, as once, few, many or a class of expanded clone.

V	size	D	J	CDR3	DNA
TRBV7-2	-	TRBD2	TRBJ2-7	CASSLNWRGGEQYF	TGTGCCAGCAGCTTAAATTGGCGGGGGGGCGAGCAGTACTTC
TRBV11-3	-	-	TRBJ2-3	CASSLGGPTDTQYF	TGTGCCAGCAGCTTAGGAGGTCCCACAGATACGCAGTATTTT
TRBV5-1	-	-	TRBJ1-2	CASSLEQVVGGYTF	TGCGCCAGCAGCTTGGAACAGGTAGTGGGGGGCTACACCTTC
TRBV4-1	-	TRBD1	TRBJ1-1	CASSPRQGEPRNTEAFF	TGCGCCAGCAGCCCCCGACAGGGGGAACCCAGGAACACTGAAGCTTTCTTT
TRBV10-3	-	-	TRBJ1-4	CAISDGARYEKLFF	TGTGCCATCAGTGATGGGGCCAGATATGAAAAACTGTTTTTT
TRBV10-3	-	TRBD1	TRBJ1-1	CAISRRQGAENTEAFF	TGTGCCATCAGTAGGAGACAGGGGGCGGAGAACACTGAAGCTTTCTTT
TRBV28	-	TRBD1	TRBJ1-1	CASREPGARGTEAFF	TGTGCCAGCAGGGAACCCGGGGCCAGGGGGACTGAAGCTTTCTTT
TRBV3-1/TRBV3-2	-	-	TRBJ1-4	CASSPRGEKLFF	TGTGCCAGCAGCCCCAGAGGCGAAAAACTGTTTTTT
TRBV10-2	-	TRBD1	TRBJ2-3	CASSEIKGTGGTDTQYF	TGCGCCAGCAGTGAAATTAAGGGGACAGGGGGAACAGATACGCAGTATTTT
TRBV7-2	-	-	TRBJ2-5	CASSRTAGETQYF	TGTGCCAGCAGTCGGACAGCAGGGGAGACCCAGTACTTC
TRBV18	-	TRBD1	TRBJ1-5	CASSPDRTVVQPQHF	TGTGCCAGCTCACCGGACAGGACCGTAGTTCAGCCCCAGCATTTT
TRBV3-1/TRBV3-2	-	-	TRBJ2-1	CASSQGGLSEQFF	TGTGCCAGCAGCCAAGGAGGGCTTTCTGAGCAGTTCTTC
TRBV11-2	-	-	TRBJ1-3	CASSSQNPQGKFSGNTIYF	TGTGCCAGCAGCTCGCAAAACCCCCAGGGGAAGTTCTCTGGAAACACCATATATTTT
TRBV10-3	-	TRBD1	TRBJ1-6	CAISENPGGSLHF	TGTGCCATCAGTGAGAATCCAGGGGGATCCCTCCACTTT
TRBV19	-	-	TRBJ1-2	CASTWDSNYGYTF	TGTGCCAGTACTTGGGACTCAAACTATGGCTACACCTTC
TRBV12-3/TRBV12-4	few	-	TRBJ1-5	CASGGFGNQPQHF	TGTGCCAGCGGCGGATTCGGCAATCAGCCCCAGCATTTT
TRBV7-8	-	TRBD1	TRBJ2-2	CASSRTGTNTGELFF	TGTGCCAGCAGCAGGACAGGGACTAACACCGGGGAGCTGTTTTTT
TRBV28	-	-	TRBJ1-2	CASSLRGQLNYGYTF	TGTGCCAGCAGTTTACGCGGACAGCTTAACTATGGCTACACCTTC
TRBV9	-	-	TRBJ1-2	CASSPGVTQRGYTF	TGTGCCAGCAGCCCCGGGGTGACTCAAAGGGGCTACACCTTC
TRBV6-2/TRBV6-3	-	TRBD2	TRBJ2-1	CASSFSGTLREDEQFF	TGTGCCAGCAGTTTTAGCGGGACTCTCCGGGAGGATGAGCAGTTCTTC
TRBV4-3	-	TRBD2	TRBJ2-5	CASSQEGASGTAPQYF	TGCGCCAGCAGCCAAGAAGGGGCTAGCGGGACCGCGCCCCAGTACTTC
TRBV30	-	-	TRBJ1-6	CAWSGGNSYNSPLHF	TGTGCCTGGAGTGGAGGGAACTCCTATAATTCACCCCTCCACTTT
TRBV7-2	-	-	TRBJ2-7	CASSLVRDSYEQYF	TGTGCCAGCAGCTTAGTCAGGGACTCCTACGAGCAGTACTTC
TRBV4-2	-	TRBD2	TRBJ2-3	CASSHAAAGGADTQYF	TGTGCCAGCAGCCACGCCGCGGCGGGGGGAGCAGATACGCAGTATTTT
TRBV19	-	-	TRBJ1-5	CASRTTGSEGYQPQHF	TGTGCCAGTAGGACGACAGGCTCCGAAGGTTATCAGCCCCAGCATTTT
TRBV19	-	-	TRBJ1-3	CATGEFSGNTIYF	TGTGCCACCGGAGAATTCTCTGGAAACACCATATATTTT
TRBV20-1	-	-	TRBJ1-3	CSASSSAGNTIYF	TGCAGTGCTAGTTCCAGCGCAGGAAACACCATATATTTT
TRBV27	-	-	TRBJ2-2	CASSFAEGGELFF	TGTGCCAGCAGTTTCGCCGAGGGCGGGGAGCTGTTTTTT
TRBV5-1	-	-	TRBJ1-4	CASSLALGRGYEKLFF	TGCGCCAGCAGCTTGGCTCTTGGCCGCGGATACGAAAAACTGTTTTTT